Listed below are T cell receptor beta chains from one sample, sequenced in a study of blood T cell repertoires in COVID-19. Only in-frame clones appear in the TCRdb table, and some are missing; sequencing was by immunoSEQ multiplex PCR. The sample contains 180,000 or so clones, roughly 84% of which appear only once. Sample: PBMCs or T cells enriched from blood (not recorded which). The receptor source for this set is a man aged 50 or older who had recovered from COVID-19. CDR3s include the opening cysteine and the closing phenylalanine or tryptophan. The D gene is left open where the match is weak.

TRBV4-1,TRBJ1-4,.,CASSQEEWTDNEKLFF,TGCGCCAGCAGCCAAGAAGAATGGACAGATAATGAAAAACTGTTTTTT
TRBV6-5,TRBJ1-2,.,CASSLDMGYGYTF,TGTGCCAGCAGTCTCGACATGGGCTATGGCTACACCTTC
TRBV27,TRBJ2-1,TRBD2,CASTYMTSGGADEQFF,TGTGCCAGCACGTATATGACTAGCGGGGGGGCTGATGAGCAGTTCTTC
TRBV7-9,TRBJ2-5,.,CASSLAGVETQYF,TGTGCCAGCAGCTTAGCAGGGGTAGAGACCCAGTACTTC
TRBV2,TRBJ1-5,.,CASSLGESSNQPQHF,TGTGCCAGCAGCCTCGGTGAAAGTAGCAATCAGCCCCAGCATTTT
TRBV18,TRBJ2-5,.,CASSGPGIQDQETQYF,TGTGCCAGCTCCGGGCCCGGGATCCAGGACCAAGAGACCCAGTACTTC
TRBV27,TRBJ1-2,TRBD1,CASREPGQGYTF,TGTGCCAGCAGGGAACCGGGACAGGGCTACACCTTC
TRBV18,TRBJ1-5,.,CASSSISGNQPQHF,TGTGCCAGCTCATCAATTTCAGGGAATCAGCCCCAGCATTTT
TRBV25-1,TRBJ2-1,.,CASSSAVWVHEQFF,TGTGCCAGCAGTTCAGCGGTTTGGGTTCATGAGCAGTTCTTC
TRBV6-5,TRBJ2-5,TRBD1,CASRSGQLQETQYF,TGTGCCAGCAGGTCGGGACAGTTACAAGAGACCCAGTACTTC
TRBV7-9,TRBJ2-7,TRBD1,CASSLETGDTYEQYF,TGTGCCAGCAGCTTGGAGACAGGGGATACCTACGAGCAGTACTTC
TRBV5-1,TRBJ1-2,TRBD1,CASRRRPGQGDGYTF,TGCGCCAGCAGGCGGCGACCGGGACAGGGAGATGGCTACACCTTC
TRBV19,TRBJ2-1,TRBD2,CASSITGGPNNEQFF,TGTGCCAGTAGTATCACGGGGGGGCCAAACAATGAGCAGTTCTTC
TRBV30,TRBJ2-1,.,CASDLASSSYNEQFF,TGTGCCTCAGATCTAGCGTCCAGCTCCTACAATGAGCAGTTCTTC